The 16 T cell receptor beta chains below all came from one sample that was sequenced in a study of graft-versus-host responses after intestinal transplantation. Assay used: immunoSEQ multiplex PCR; TCRdb lists only in-frame clones, some missing. This table has 70,000 or so clones, 75% to 90% appearing once. No antigen has been assigned to these receptors. Sequenced material: unstimulated CD4+ T cells sorted from spleen or lymph node cells, taken before transplant. These receptors were obtained from a human donor who was the organ donor for an intestinal transplant.

V and J are TRBV6-6 and TRBJ1-1; D is perhaps TRBD1 (6 bases). V dropped 4 bases and J dropped 5 bases, with 17 bases sitting between them. Germline CDR1 is MNHNY and CDR2 is SVGAGI (reference sequence). The CDR3 extends over 15 amino acids. The CDR3 is CASSFLTGLRTEAFF. Here the CDR3 DNA reads TGTGCCAGCAGTTTTTTAACAGGGCTGAGGACTGAAGCTTTCTTT.

The rearrangement uses TRBV19 and TRBJ1-2, with a weak D call TRBD1 (5 bases). The CDR3 runs 11 residues. With 11 bases removed from V and 3 bases from J, the gap between germline ends came to 10 bases. Germline CDR1 reads LNHDA; CDR2 reads SQIVND (reference sequence). The CDR3 DNA follows: TGTGCCGGCAGGGATTACTATGGCTACACCTTC. This gives the protein CAGRDYYGYTF.

This sequence joins TRBV6-5 and TRBJ1-4; 10 bases are shared with TRBD1. With V trimmed by 2 bases and J by 6 bases, 3 bases remained unmatched. There are 15 residues in the CDR3. CDR1 is MNHEY, CDR2 SVGAGI, per germline. CDR3 DNA sequence: TGTGCCAGCAGTTACACCGGGACAGGGGATGAAAAACTGTTTTTT. Its protein product is CASSYTGTGDEKLFF.

The J gene is TRBJ1-4, the V gene TRBV4-2; D may be TRBD1 (6 bases). This CDR3 comprises 17 residues. With 2 bases removed from V and 3 bases from J, the gap between germline ends came to 16 bases. Germline loops: CDR1 LGHNA, CDR2 YNFKEQ. The CDR3 DNA is TGTGCCAGCAGCCAATCCCAGAGGGGGTTGTCTAATGAAAAACTGTTTTTT. Protein: CASSQSQRGLSNEKLFF.

The chain uses TRBV19 and TRBJ2-5, with 7 bases fitting TRBD1. The CDR3 runs to 16 residues. J lost 1 base, V lost 5 bases, and 10 bases had no gene match. In germline, CDR1 is LNHDA, CDR2 SQIVND (reference sequence). The CDR3 region has the DNA TGTGCCAGTAGTCCCGGTGGTGACAGGGTCCAAGAGACCCAGTACTTC. Its protein is CASSPGGDRVQETQYF.

This clone has only one observation. The rearrangement uses TRBV18 and TRBJ2-3; 10 nucleotides match TRBD2. V was clipped by 3 bases and J by 1 base; unmatched bases: 1. CDR1 is KGHSH, CDR2 LQKENI, per germline. The CDR3 runs to 15 residues. CDR3 amino acids: CASSPLAGGTDTQYF. The CDR3 DNA follows: TGTGCCAGCTCACCCCTAGCGGGGGGCACAGATACGCAGTATTTT.

This clone was counted once. The V gene is TRBV18, the J gene TRBJ2-2; 8 nucleotides align to TRBD1. J was trimmed by 7 bases and V by 3 bases; bases with no gene match: 4. CDR1 and CDR2 (germline): KGHSH, LQKENI. The CDR3 is 14 amino acids. The CDR3 here is CASSPQGAVGELFF. In DNA form, the CDR3 reads TGTGCCAGCTCACCTCAGGGGGCAGTCGGGGAGCTGTTTTTT.

The chain joins TRBV5-1 to TRBJ1-1; D is perhaps TRBD1 (5 bases). There are 16 residues in the CDR3. Germline-derived CDR1 and CDR2 are SGHRS and YFSETQ. V lost 1 base and J 2 bases, leaving 15 bases between the germline ends. CDR3: CASSLIPGGGNTEAFF. In nucleotides, the CDR3 is TGCGCCAGCAGCTTGATCCCGGGGGGGGGAAACACTGAAGCTTTCTTT. The full variable domain, its missing parts supplied by reference TRBV5-1 and TRBJ1-1, is KAGVTQTPRYLIKTRGQQVTLSCSPISGHRSVSWYQQTPGQGLQFLFEYFSETQRNKGNFPGRFSGRQFSNSRSEMNVSTLELGDSALYLCASSLIPGGGNTEAFFGQGTRLTVV.

This clone has only one observation. This chain uses TRBV5-1 with TRBJ1-1; 9 bases are shared with TRBD1. The germline CDR1 and CDR2 sequences are SGHRS and YFSETQ. The V and J ends lost 0 bases and 1 base, in that order; junction bases with no gene match: 4. This CDR3 has 16 amino acids. Here the CDR3 DNA reads TGCGCCAGCAGCTTGGGCCGGGACAGGGCGAACACTGAAGCTTTCTTT. It codes for CASSLGRDRANTEAFF.

This sequence joins TRBV6-6 and TRBJ2-7, with TRBD1 matching over 9 bases. Per germline, CDR1 MNHNY and CDR2 SVGAGI (reference sequence). This CDR3 is 14 amino acids long. Losses at the gene ends were 9 bases for V and 6 bases for J; bases not matched to a gene: 12. The DNA for the CDR3 is TGTGCCAGTAATTCGGGACAGGGTTTTCCCGAGCAGTACGTC. This sequence encodes CASNSGQGFPEQYV.

This clone was detected only a few times. The rearrangement uses TRBV5-1 and TRBJ2-5; the match to TRBD1 covers 7 bases. Germline values: CDR1 SGHRS, CDR2 YFSETQ. CDR3 size: 18 residues. The V gene end was trimmed by 1 base and the J gene end by 2 bases; junction bases not matched to a gene: 14. CDR3 DNA sequence: TGCGCCAGCAGCTTGTTACAGGGGATAAGTATCCTACAAGAGACCCAGTACTTC. This sequence encodes CASSLLQGISILQETQYF.

The chain recombines TRBV7-2 with TRBJ2-5; a weak D match, TRBD1 (5 bases). Germline V gene data show CDR1 as SGHTA and CDR2 as FQGNSA. The CDR3 has 12 amino acids. Trimming pared 7 bases from V and 5 bases from J, leaving 11 bases between. The CDR3 protein is CASTHRLETQYF. For the CDR3, the DNA is TGTGCCAGCACCCACAGGTTGGAGACCCAGTACTTC.

This clone showed up just a few times. The gene calls are TRBV4-3 and TRBJ2-1; a weak D match, TRBD1 (6 bases). The CDR3 has 18 amino acids. The V and J ends lost 2 bases and 6 bases respectively, with 23 bases between them. In germline, CDR1 is LGHNA, CDR2 YSLEER. In DNA form, the CDR3 reads TGCGCCAGCAGCCAACCGCCCTCCCAGGGGAAGCCCCTCAATGAGCAGTTCTTC. Translated: CASSQPPSQGKPLNEQFF.

The V and J genes are TRBV6-1 and TRBJ1-5, with D possibly TRBD1 on 5 matching bases. Per the germline V gene, CDR1 is MNHNS and CDR2 is SASEGT. V was pared by 9 bases and J by 2 bases, with 17 bases between. The CDR3 loop spans 15 amino acids. CDR3 sequence reads: CASGGGWGGNQPQHF. CDR3 DNA: TGTGCCAGTGGGGGAGGTTGGGGGGGCAATCAGCCCCAGCATTTT.

A few counts support this clone. This chain links TRBV28 with TRBJ2-3; no firm D call. Trimming stripped 1 base from V and 2 bases from J, with 4 bases between. Germline CDR1 is MDHEN and CDR2 is SYDVKM. The CDR3 is 13 residues long. CDR3: CASSLSNTDTQYF. The CDR3 nucleotides read TGTGCCAGCAGTTTATCTAACACAGATACGCAGTATTTT.

The gene calls are TRBV4-1 and TRBJ1-5; D call uncertain. This CDR3 has 15 amino acids. CDR1 is MGHRA, CDR2 YSYEKL, per germline. V was pared by 2 bases and J by 9 bases, with 17 bases between. The CDR3 is CASSQQAALEWPQHF. CDR3 coding DNA: TGCGCCAGCAGCCAACAGGCTGCCCTTGAGTGGCCCCAGCATTTT.